These 4 T cell receptor beta chains were all obtained from the same sample, sequenced in a study of T-cell memory formation after mild COVID-19. TCRdb passed the 5' RACE reads through MiXCR, listing each CDR3 protein once. The sample yields 210,000 or so distinct CDR3 sequences, 8% to 11% seen once. The sequencing input was PBMCs or a T cell subset sorted from them (not recorded which). Receptors were obtained from a man between 18 and 35 years old who had mild COVID-19 (a few samples of this study predate the infection). Cell type and time point are not known.

This chain connects TRBV6-1 to TRBJ2-3; 9 bases match TRBD1. Per the germline V gene, CDR1 is MNHNS and CDR2 is SASEGT. This CDR3 region has 15 residues. The junction had 7 bases not matched to a gene; V was cut back by 6 bases and J by 3 bases. As DNA, the CDR3 is TGTGCCAGCAGATCACAGGGGGCGCGGACAGATACGCAGTATTTT. This codes for CASRSQGARTDTQYF.

This chain joins TRBV11-2 and TRBJ1-4; D gene uncertain. V was cut by 5 bases and J by 8 bases, with 9 bases left in between. Germline V gene sequence: CDR1 SGHAT, CDR2 FQNNGV. The CDR3 sequence is 12 residues long. The CDR3 loop is CASSPHPEKLFF. As DNA, the CDR3 is TGTGCCAGCAGCCCTCACCCCGAAAAACTGTTTTTT. Full variable domain (rest looked up from reference TRBV11-2 and TRBJ1-4): EAGVAQSPRYKIIEKRQSVAFWCNPISGHATLYWYQQILGQGPKLLIQFQNNGVVDDSQLPKDRFSAERLKGVDSTLKIQPAKLEDSAVYLCASSPHPEKLFFGSGTQLSVL.

CDR3 sequence reads: CASSYHGDSYEQYF. The CDR3 bases are TGTGCCAGCAGTTACCACGGGGACAGCTACGAGCAGTACTTC. V is TRBV6-5 and J is TRBJ2-7, with 7 bases identical to TRBD1. The CDR3 has 14 amino acids. Per germline, CDR1 MNHEY and CDR2 SVGAGI. Trimming at V came to 2 bases and at J to 3 bases, leaving 4 bases not matched to a gene.

This clonotype was detected a few times. The chain employs TRBV21-1 and TRBJ2-6. TRBV21-1 is a pseudogene segment. CDR3 size: 18 residues. The CDR3 nucleotides are TGTGCCAGCAGCAAAGGCCAGGTAGTTGATGTGAGGGCCAACGTCCTGACTTTC. Protein: CASSKGQVVDVRANVLTF.